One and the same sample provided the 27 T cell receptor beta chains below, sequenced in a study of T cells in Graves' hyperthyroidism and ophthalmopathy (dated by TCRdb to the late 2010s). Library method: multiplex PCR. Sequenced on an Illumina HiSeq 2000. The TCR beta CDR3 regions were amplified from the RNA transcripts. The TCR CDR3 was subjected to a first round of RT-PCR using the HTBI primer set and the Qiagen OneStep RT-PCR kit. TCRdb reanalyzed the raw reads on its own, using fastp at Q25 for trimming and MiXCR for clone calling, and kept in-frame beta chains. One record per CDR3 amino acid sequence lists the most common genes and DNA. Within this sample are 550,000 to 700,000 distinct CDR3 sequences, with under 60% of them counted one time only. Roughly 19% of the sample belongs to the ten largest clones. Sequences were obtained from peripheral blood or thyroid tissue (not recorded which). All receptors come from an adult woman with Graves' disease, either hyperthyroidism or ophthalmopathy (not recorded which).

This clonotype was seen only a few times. This chain's CDR3 is CASSESSQGMNTEAFF. The CDR3 DNA sequence: TGCGCCAGCAGTGAGTCGTCGCAGGGAATGAACACTGAAGCTTTCTTT. The V gene is TRBV10-2, the J gene TRBJ1-1; maybe TRBD1 (5 bases). V dropped 0 bases and J dropped 0 bases, with 11 bases sitting between them. Germline V lookup: CDR1 WSHSY, CDR2 SAAADI. This CDR3 is 16 amino acids long.

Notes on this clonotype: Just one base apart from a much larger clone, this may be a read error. CDR3 DNA sequence: TGTGCCAGCAGCCAAGAAAACTTCCAAGAGACCCAGTACTTC. Its protein is CASSQENFQETQYF. V and J are TRBV7-2 and TRBJ2-5; D ambiguous. This CDR3 has 14 residues. The ends were cut back, 5 bases at V and 1 base at J, with 11 bases in the middle. Germline V gene sequence: CDR1 SGHTA, CDR2 FQGNSA. Full variable domain (outside the CDR3, taken from reference TRBV7-2 and TRBJ2-5): GAGVSQSPSNKVTEKGKDVELRCDPISGHTALYWYRQSLGQGLEFLIYFQGNSAPDKSGLPSDRFSAERTGGSVSTLTIQRTQQEDSAVYLCASSQENFQETQYFGPGTRLLVL.

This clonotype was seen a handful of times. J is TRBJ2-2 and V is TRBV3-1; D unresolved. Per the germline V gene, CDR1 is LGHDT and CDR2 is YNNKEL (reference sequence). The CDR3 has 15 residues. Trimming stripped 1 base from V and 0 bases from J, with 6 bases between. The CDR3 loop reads CASSQVETNTGELFF. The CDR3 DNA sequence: TGTGCCAGCAGCCAAGTTGAGACGAACACCGGGGAGCTGTTTTTT. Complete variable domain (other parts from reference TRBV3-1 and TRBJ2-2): DTAVSQTPKYLVTQMGNDKSIKCEQNLGHDTMYWYKQDSKKFLKIMFSYNNKELIINETVPNRFSPKSPDKAHLNLHINSLELGDSAVYFCASSQVETNTGELFFGEGSRLTVL.

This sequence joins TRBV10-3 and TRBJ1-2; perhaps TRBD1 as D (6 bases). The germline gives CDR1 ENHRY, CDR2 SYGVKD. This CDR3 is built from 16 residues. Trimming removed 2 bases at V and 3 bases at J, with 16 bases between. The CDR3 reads CAISEPGGRTDYGYTF. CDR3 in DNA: TGTGCCATCAGTGAGCCCGGGGGCAGAACAGACTATGGCTACACCTTC.

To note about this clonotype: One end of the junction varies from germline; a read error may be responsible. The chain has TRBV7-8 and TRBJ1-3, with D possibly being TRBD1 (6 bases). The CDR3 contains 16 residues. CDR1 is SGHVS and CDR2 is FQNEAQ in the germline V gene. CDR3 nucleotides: TGTGCCAGCAGCTTAGAAGCGGACAGTGAGGGGAACACTGAAGCTTTT. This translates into CASSLEADSEGNTEAF.

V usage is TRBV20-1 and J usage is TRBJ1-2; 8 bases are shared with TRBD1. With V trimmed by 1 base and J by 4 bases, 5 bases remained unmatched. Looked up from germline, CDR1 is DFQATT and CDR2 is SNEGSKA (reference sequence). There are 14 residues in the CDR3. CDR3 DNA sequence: TGCAGTGCTAGAGGGGACAGGCTAACCTATGGCTACACCTTC. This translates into CSARGDRLTYGYTF.

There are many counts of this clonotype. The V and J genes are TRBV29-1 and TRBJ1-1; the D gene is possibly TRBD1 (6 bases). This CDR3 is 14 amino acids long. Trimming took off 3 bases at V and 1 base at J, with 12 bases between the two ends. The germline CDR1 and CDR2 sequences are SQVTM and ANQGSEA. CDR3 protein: CSVETGHQNTEAFF. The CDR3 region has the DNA TGCAGCGTTGAGACGGGACACCAGAACACTGAAGCTTTCTTT.

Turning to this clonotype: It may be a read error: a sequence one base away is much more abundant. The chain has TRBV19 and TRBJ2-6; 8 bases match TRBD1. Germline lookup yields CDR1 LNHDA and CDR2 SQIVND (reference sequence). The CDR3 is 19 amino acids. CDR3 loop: CASSNLGTGSLSGANVLAF. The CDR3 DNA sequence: TGTGCCAGCAGTAACCTCGGGACAGGTAGCCTTTCTGGGGCCAACGTCCTGGCTTTC.

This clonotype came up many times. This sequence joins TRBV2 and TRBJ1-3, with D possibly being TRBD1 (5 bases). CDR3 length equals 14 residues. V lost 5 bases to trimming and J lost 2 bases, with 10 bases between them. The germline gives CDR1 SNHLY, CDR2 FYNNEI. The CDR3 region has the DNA TGTGCCAGCAGTAGGGGTATGCCTGGAAACACCATATATTTT. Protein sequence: CASSRGMPGNTIYF.

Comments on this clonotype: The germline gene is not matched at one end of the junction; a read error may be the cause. Here the CDR3 DNA reads TGTGCCGGCAGCCACGCTTCGGTCAGTCTCTATGGCTACACCTTC. It yields the protein CAGSHASVSLYGYTF. The chain recombines TRBV7-9 with TRBJ1-2; no clear D. The CDR3 length is 15 residues. CDR1 and CDR2 from the germline V gene are SEHNR and FQNEAQ (reference sequence).

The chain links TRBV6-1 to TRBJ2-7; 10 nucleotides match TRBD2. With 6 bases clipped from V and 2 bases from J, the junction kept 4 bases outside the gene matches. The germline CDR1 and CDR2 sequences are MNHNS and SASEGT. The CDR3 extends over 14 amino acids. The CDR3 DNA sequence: TGTGCCAGCAGGAAGCTAGCGGGAGCCTACGAGCAGTACTTC. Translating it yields CASRKLAGAYEQYF.

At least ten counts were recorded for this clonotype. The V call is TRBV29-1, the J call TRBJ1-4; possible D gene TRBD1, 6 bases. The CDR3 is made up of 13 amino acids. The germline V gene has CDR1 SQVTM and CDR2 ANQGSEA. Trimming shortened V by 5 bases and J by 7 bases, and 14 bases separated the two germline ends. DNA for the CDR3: TGCAGCGTTTCTAGGCAGGGGTCTGAAAAACTGTTTTTT. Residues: CSVSRQGSEKLFF.

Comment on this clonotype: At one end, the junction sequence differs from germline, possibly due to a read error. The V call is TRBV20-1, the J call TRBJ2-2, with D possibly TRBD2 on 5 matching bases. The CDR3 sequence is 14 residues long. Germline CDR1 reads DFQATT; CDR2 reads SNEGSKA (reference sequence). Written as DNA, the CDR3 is TGCAGTGCTAGTCGGCGCAGCGGCATCGATGAGCAGTTTTTT. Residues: CSASRRSGIDEQFF.

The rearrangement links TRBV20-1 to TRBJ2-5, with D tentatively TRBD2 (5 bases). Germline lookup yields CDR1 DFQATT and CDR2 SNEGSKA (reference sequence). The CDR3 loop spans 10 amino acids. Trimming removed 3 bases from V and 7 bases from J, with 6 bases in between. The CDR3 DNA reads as TGCAGTGCTAGCCGGGGGACCCAGTACTTC. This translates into CSASRGTQYF.

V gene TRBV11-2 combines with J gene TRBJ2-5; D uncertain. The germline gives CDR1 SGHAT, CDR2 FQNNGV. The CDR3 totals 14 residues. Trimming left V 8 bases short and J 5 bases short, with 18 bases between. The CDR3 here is CASARSWSVETQYF. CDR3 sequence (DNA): TGTGCCAGCGCCCGGAGTTGGAGCGTTGAGACCCAGTACTTC. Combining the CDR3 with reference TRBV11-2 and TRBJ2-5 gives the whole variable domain EAGVAQSPRYKIIEKRQSVAFWCNPISGHATLYWYQQILGQGPKLLIQFQNNGVVDDSQLPKDRFSAERLKGVDSTLKIQPAKLEDSAVYLCASARSWSVETQYFGPGTRLLVL.

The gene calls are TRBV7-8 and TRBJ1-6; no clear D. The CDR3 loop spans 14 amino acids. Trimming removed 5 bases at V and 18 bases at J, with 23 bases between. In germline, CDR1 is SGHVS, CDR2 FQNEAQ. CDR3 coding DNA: TGTGCCAGCAGCCTACAAAGTGGGCGTTCACCCACCCACTTT. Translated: CASSLQSGRSPTHF.

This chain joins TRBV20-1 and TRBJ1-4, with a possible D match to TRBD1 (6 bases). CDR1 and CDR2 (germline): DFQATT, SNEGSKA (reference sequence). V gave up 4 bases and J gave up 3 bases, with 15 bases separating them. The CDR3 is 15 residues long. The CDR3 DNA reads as TGCAGTGCTAAACCCCAGGGGTCAGCTAATGAAAAACTGTTTTTT. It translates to CSAKPQGSANEKLFF.

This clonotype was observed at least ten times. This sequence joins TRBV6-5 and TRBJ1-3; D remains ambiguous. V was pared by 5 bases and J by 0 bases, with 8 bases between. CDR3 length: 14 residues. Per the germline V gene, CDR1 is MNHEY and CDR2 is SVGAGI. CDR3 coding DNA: TGTGCCAGCAGTCAGCAGTTCTCTGGAAACACCATATATTTT. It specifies CASSQQFSGNTIYF.

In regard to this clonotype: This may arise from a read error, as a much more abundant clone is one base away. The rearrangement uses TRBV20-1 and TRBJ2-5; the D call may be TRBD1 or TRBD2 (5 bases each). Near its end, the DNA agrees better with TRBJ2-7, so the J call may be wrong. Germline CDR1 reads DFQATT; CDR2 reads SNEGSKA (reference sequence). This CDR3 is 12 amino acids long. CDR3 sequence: CSAAGTSYEQYF. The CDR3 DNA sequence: TGCAGTGCGGCCGGGACCTCCTACGAGCAGTACTTC.

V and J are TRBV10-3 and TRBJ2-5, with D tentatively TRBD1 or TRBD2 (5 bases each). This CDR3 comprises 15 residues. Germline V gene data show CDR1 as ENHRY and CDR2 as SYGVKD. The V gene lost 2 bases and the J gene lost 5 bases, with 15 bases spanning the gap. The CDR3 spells CAISEIGTPSETQYF. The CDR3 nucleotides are TGTGCCATCAGTGAGATAGGGACCCCCAGTGAGACCCAGTACTTC.

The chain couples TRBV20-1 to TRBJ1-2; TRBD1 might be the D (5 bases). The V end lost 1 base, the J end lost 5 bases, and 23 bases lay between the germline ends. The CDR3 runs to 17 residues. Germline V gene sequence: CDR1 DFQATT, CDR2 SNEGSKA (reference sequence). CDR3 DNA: TGCAGTGCTAGAGCCCCCCTCAGGCAGGGTGGTCTATATGGCTACACCTTC. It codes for CSARAPLRQGGLYGYTF.

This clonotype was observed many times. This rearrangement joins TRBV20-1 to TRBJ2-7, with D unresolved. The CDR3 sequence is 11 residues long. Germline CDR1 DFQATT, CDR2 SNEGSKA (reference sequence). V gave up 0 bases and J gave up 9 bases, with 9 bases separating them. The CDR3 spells CSARDRVGQYF. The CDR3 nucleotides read TGCAGTGCTAGAGATAGAGTCGGGCAGTACTTC.

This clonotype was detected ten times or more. Written as DNA, the CDR3 is TGTGCCAGCAGCCCTATCCACAGGGGACCGAACACTGAAGCTTTCTTT. It codes for CASSPIHRGPNTEAFF. The V call is TRBV5-6, the J call TRBJ1-1; 7 nucleotides line up with TRBD1. This CDR3 comprises 16 residues. Germline V gives CDR1 SGHDT, CDR2 YYEEEE. V lost 4 bases to trimming and J lost 1 base; unmatched junction nucleotides: 10.

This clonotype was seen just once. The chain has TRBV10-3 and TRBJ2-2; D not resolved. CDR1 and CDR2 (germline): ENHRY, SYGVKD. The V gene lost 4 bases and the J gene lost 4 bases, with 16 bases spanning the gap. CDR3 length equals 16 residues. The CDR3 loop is CAISAKTRGSTGELFF. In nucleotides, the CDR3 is TGTGCCATCAGTGCCAAGACGAGAGGTTCCACCGGGGAGCTGTTTTTT.

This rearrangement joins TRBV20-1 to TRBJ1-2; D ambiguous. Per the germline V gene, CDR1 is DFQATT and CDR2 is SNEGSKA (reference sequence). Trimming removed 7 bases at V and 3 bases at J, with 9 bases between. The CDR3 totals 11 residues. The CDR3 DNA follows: TGCAGTGTCACAACTGACTATGGCTACACCTTC. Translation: CSVTTDYGYTF.

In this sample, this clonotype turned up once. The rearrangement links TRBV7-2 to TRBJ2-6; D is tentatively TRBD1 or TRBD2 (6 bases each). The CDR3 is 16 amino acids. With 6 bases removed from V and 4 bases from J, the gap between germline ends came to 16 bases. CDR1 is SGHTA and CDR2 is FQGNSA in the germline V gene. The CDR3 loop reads CASRTEGGVGANVLTF. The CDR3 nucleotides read TGTGCCAGCAGGACGGAGGGGGGAGTAGGGGCCAACGTCCTGACTTTC.

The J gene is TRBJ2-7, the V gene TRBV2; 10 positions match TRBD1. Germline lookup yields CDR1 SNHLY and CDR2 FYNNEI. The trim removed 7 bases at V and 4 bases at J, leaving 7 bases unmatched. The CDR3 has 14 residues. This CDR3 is CASIQPGQGYEQYF. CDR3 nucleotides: TGTGCCAGCATTCAACCGGGACAGGGGTACGAGCAGTACTTC.